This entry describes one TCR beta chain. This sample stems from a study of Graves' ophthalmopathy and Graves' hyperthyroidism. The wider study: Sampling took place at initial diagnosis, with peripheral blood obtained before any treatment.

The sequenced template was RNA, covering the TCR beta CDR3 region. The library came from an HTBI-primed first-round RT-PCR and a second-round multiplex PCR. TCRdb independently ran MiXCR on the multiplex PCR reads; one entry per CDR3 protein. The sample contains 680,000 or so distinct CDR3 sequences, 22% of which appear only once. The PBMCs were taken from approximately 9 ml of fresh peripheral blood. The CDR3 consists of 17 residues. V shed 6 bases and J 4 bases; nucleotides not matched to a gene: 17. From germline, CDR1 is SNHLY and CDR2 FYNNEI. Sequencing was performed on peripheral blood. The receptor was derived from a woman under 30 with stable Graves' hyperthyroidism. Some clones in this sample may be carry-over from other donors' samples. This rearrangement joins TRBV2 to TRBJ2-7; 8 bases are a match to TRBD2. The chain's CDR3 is CASRVSGGSGRWYEQYF. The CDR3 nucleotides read TGTGCCAGCAGGGTCTCGGGGGGGAGCGGGAGATGGTACGAGCAGTACTTC.